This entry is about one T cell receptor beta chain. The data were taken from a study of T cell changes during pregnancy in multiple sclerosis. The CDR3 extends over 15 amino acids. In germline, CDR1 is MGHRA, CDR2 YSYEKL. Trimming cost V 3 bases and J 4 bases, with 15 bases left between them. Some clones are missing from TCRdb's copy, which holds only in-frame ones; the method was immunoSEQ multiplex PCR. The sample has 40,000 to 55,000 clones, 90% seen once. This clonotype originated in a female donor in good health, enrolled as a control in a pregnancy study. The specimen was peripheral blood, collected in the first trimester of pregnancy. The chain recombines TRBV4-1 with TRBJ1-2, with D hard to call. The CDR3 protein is CASSQYRDSSYGYTF. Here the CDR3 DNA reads TGCGCCAGCAGCCAGTACCGGGATTCCTCCTATGGCTACACCTTC.